The clone carrying this T cell receptor (beta chain) was observed a handful of times. Its specificity is unknown. The data were obtained in a study of identical twins. Study findings and constraints: There were fewer insertions in abundant cord blood beta clonotypes, but memory repertoires showed no such pattern. Interpretation of the results relied on cross-sectional statistical analysis and not on following the same donors.

V lost 7 bases to trimming and J lost 6 bases, with 10 bases between them. This CDR3 spans 11 amino acids. Germline CDR1 MNHEY, CDR2 SVGAGI. MiXCR, run by TCRdb on the 5' RACE reads, gives a single entry per CDR3 protein. The table has around 340,000 distinct CDR3 sequences, approximately 13% seen once. The same sample was also used in a study of yellow fever vaccine responses in identical twins. That paper notes: Reportedly, twins' vaccine T cell responses looked partly convergent and partly personalized.

The sequence came from a woman aged 18-35 years in good health. V usage is TRBV6-5 and J usage is TRBJ2-7; no clear D. The material sequenced was CD8+ T cells sorted from blood. The CDR3, as DNA: TGTGCCAGCATTTTCGGGTCCGAGCAGTACTTC. It codes for CASIFGSEQYF.